This T cell receptor (beta chain) was observed in a study of cytomegalovirus exposure and HLA in healthy donors. Researchers ran the PCR with 60 Vbeta and 13 Jbeta primers. TCRdb keeps only in-frame clones here, not all; method: immunoSEQ multiplex PCR. The table records 150,000 to 200,000 clones, 60% to 85% of them present only once. Of note for this clone: Its antigen is still unknown.

Overall study findings and caveats: Presence/absence comparisons presumed near-even sequencing depth among donors. In an earlier analysis, most TCR beta V segments were productive about 90% or about 30% of the time.

This CDR3 has 13 residues. Per germline, CDR1 SEHNR and CDR2 FQNEAQ (reference sequence). V lost 1 base and J 6 bases, leaving 9 bases between the germline ends. Sequenced sample: PBMCs. The rearrangement uses TRBV7-9 and TRBJ1-2; tentatively, D is TRBD1 (5 bases). The receptor was derived from a man aged 45-65 years in good health and CMV-seropositive. CDR3 amino acids: CASSLEAGNGYTF. Here the CDR3 DNA reads TGTGCCAGCAGCTTAGAGGCAGGGAATGGCTACACCTTC.